A single sample gave rise to the 21 T cell receptor beta chains below, sequenced in a study of blood T cell repertoires in COVID-19. Sequencing used immunoSEQ multiplex PCR; TCRdb keeps in-frame clones, though not all of them. In the table there are approximately 220,000 clones, about four fifths of which are singletons. Sequenced input: PBMCs or T cells enriched from blood (not recorded which). The origin of the receptors is a woman aged 50 to 60 who had been exposed to COVID-19.

The chain combines TRBV5-1 with TRBJ1-6; D perhaps matches TRBD1 (6 bases). Germline V lookup: CDR1 SGHRS, CDR2 YFSETQ. The germline V and J ends were trimmed by 5 bases and 7 bases, with 16 bases remaining between them. This CDR3 has 15 amino acids. CDR3 in amino acids: CASSTEGGYNSPLHF. The CDR3 DNA reads as TGCGCCAGCAGTACGGAGGGGGGGTACAATTCACCCCTCCACTTT.

CDR3 sequence reads: CASTLGSQVPEAFF. The CDR3 DNA reads as TGTGCCAGCACCTTGGGCTCACAGGTCCCTGAAGCTTTCTTT. The chain carries TRBV7-9 and TRBJ1-1; the D gene is possibly TRBD1 (5 bases). This CDR3 is built from 14 residues. Trimming took 7 bases from V and 6 from J, leaving 18 bases between them. The germline gives CDR1 SEHNR, CDR2 FQNEAQ (reference sequence). Variable domain in full (rest from reference TRBV7-9 and TRBJ1-1): DTGVSQNPRHKITKRGQNVTFRCDPISEHNRLYWYRQTLGQGPEFLTYFQNEAQLEKSRLLSDRFSAERPKGSFSTLEIQRTEQGDSAMYLCASTLGSQVPEAFFGQGTRLTVV.

As concerns this clone: Additional DNA sequences in this sample encode the identical CDR3. V gene TRBV27 combines with J gene TRBJ1-1; weak D call: TRBD1 (5 bases). The germline V gene has CDR1 MNHEY and CDR2 SMNVEV (reference sequence). The CDR3 has 13 amino acids. V was pared by 2 bases and J by 1 base, with 5 bases between. CDR3 sequence: CASSLRGNTEAFF. CDR3 bases: TGTGCCAGCAGTTTAAGGGGGAACACTGAAGCTTTCTTT.

In its sample, this clone was seen a few times. The chain joins TRBV19 to TRBJ1-6, with D hard to call. V was pared by 3 bases and J by 6 bases, with 9 bases between. CDR3 size: 14 residues. Germline CDR1 and CDR2: LNHDA and SQIVND (reference sequence). CDR3 sequence: CASSISGSNSPLHF. CDR3 sequence (DNA): TGTGCCAGTAGTATTTCGGGATCTAATTCACCCCTCCACTTT. Combining the CDR3 with reference TRBV19 and TRBJ1-6 gives the whole variable domain DGGITQSPKYLFRKEGQNVTLSCEQNLNHDAMYWYRQDPGQGLRLIYYSQIVNDFQKGDIAEGYSVSREKKESFPLTVTSAQKNPTAFYLCASSISGSNSPLHFGNGTRLTVT.

This chain connects TRBV6-2 or TRBV6-3 to TRBJ1-6; D not resolved. V lost 2 bases to trimming and J lost 8 bases, with 7 bases between them. There are 13 residues in the CDR3. Germline-derived CDR1 and CDR2 are MNHEY and SVGEGT. The CDR3 DNA reads TGTGCCAGCAGTTACGGGAGGGATTCACCCCTCCACTTT. Encoded protein: CASSYGRDSPLHF.

CDR3 sequence: CASSPDSFNQPQHF. The CDR3, as DNA: TGTGCCAGCTCACCGGACTCCTTCAATCAGCCCCAGCATTTT. V gene TRBV18 combines with J gene TRBJ1-5, with D uncertain. Germline CDR1 reads KGHSH; CDR2 reads LQKENI. The length of the CDR3 is 14 residues. V lost 3 bases, J lost 3 bases, and 9 bases lay in between.

The J gene is TRBJ2-2, the V gene TRBV21-1; the table gives TRBD2 as D, unverified against the DNA. TRBV21-1 is shown as a pseudogene. The CDR3 consists of 21 residues. The CDR3 DNA follows: TGTGCCAGCACCCGGGGAGACCCACCCCGGGAGCTTTTCGCGAACACCGGGGAGCTGTTTTTT. Amino acids: CASTRGDPPRELFANTGELFF.

This clone has just a few counts. The rearrangement uses TRBV6-2 or TRBV6-3 and TRBJ1-1; D remains ambiguous. Trimming pared 0 bases from V and 11 bases from J, leaving 13 bases between. From germline, CDR1 is MNHEY and CDR2 SVGEGT. The CDR3 is made up of 13 amino acids. This CDR3 is CASSYSIGSVAFF. In nucleotides, the CDR3 is TGTGCCAGCAGTTACTCGATCGGGTCTGTGGCTTTCTTT.

This clone came up once. The chain employs TRBV19 and TRBJ1-4; D not certain. The ends were cut back, 3 bases at V and 5 bases at J, with 7 bases in the middle. This CDR3 has 13 amino acids. Germline-derived CDR1 and CDR2 are LNHDA and SQIVND (reference sequence). CDR3 sequence reads: CASSIVQNEKLFF. DNA of the CDR3: TGTGCCAGTAGTATTGTGCAGAATGAAAAACTGTTTTTT.

This chain uses TRBV19 with TRBJ2-7; no reliable D call. The CDR3 length is 14 residues. Germline V lookup: CDR1 LNHDA, CDR2 SQIVND (reference sequence). Trimming pared 6 bases from V and 0 bases from J, leaving 12 bases between. The CDR3 region has the DNA TGTGCCAGTAGCCTAAGCCACGGCTCCTACGAGCAGTACTTC. It is translated as CASSLSHGSYEQYF.

This chain links TRBV5-5 with TRBJ2-7, with D perhaps TRBD2 (5 bases). This CDR3 is built from 15 residues. Trimming stripped 0 bases from V and 2 bases from J, with 12 bases between. From germline, CDR1 is SGHKS and CDR2 YYEKEE (reference sequence). The CDR3 sequence is CASSLAAGSTYEQYF. The CDR3 DNA reads as TGTGCCAGCAGCTTGGCTGCGGGTTCCACCTACGAGCAGTACTTC.

The chain links TRBV19 to TRBJ1-6; 11 bases match TRBD1. Germline V lookup: CDR1 LNHDA, CDR2 SQIVND (reference sequence). Trimming cost V 0 bases and J 11 bases; bases outside gene matches: 6. The CDR3 totals 16 residues. This chain's CDR3 is CASSIDWTGGATPLHF. Here the CDR3 DNA reads TGTGCCAGTAGTATAGATTGGACAGGGGGCGCGACACCCCTCCACTTT.

J is TRBJ2-3 and V is TRBV18, with 10 nucleotides matching TRBD2. The germline V gene has CDR1 KGHSH and CDR2 LQKENI. The junction had 9 bases not matched to a gene; V was cut back by 2 bases and J by 4 bases. The CDR3 totals 17 residues. CDR3 sequence (DNA): TGTGCCAGCTCACCAAATCGTCTAGCGGGGGTCCCAGATACGCAGTATTTT. Translated, it gives CASSPNRLAGVPDTQYF.

This sequence joins TRBV3-1 (or the pseudogene TRBV3-2) and TRBJ1-6, with TRBD1 matching 11 bases. Germline V gives CDR1 LGHDT, CDR2 YNNKEL (reference sequence). The CDR3 runs 19 residues. The V segment lost 1 base and the J segment 7 bases; nucleotides outside the gene matches: 12. CDR3 in DNA: TGTGCCAGCAGCCAAGGGGGGACAGGGGGACGCCGCGGCAATTCACCCCTCCACTTT. Encoded protein: CASSQGGTGGRRGNSPLHF.

The chain has TRBV19 and TRBJ2-5; D call uncertain. The CDR3 loop spans 13 amino acids. Trimming took off 6 bases at V and 5 bases at J, with 13 bases between the two ends. Germline loops: CDR1 LNHDA, CDR2 SQIVND (reference sequence). Here the CDR3 reads CASSRSSVETQYF. CDR3 bases: TGTGCCAGTAGCCGGAGTAGTGTGGAGACCCAGTACTTC.

This clone has just a few counts. The chain uses TRBV25-1 and TRBJ1-2; the D is unclear. Looked up from germline, CDR1 is MGHDK and CDR2 is SYGVNS. Trimming took 2 bases from V and 4 from J, leaving 11 bases between them. The CDR3 is 14 residues long. The CDR3 nucleotides read TGTGCCAGCAGTGAAAACTCCTTCGGCTATGGCTACACCTTC. This codes for CASSENSFGYGYTF.

The chain is built from TRBV7-9 and TRBJ2-7, with TRBD2 identical over 12 bases. Trimming at V came to 5 bases and at J to 2 bases, leaving 1 base not matched to a gene. Germline V gives CDR1 SEHNR, CDR2 FQNEAQ (reference sequence). The CDR3 totals 14 residues. CDR3 in amino acids: CASSGLAGTYEQYF. The CDR3 nucleotides read TGTGCCAGCAGCGGACTAGCGGGAACCTACGAGCAGTACTTC.

This clone was counted a few times. This chain connects TRBV5-4 to TRBJ2-5; a possible D gene is TRBD1 (6 bases). Trimming removed 4 bases at V and 5 bases at J, with 21 bases between. Germline CDR1 and CDR2: SGHNT and YYREEE (reference sequence). The CDR3 contains 16 residues. The CDR3 DNA follows: TGTGCCAGCAGCGACTCGGACAGTTTCCTGGATGAGACCCAGTACTTC. Amino acids: CASSDSDSFLDETQYF. The variable domain in full, completed from reference TRBV5-4 and TRBJ2-5, reads ETGVTQSPTHLIKTRGQQVTLRCSSQSGHNTVSWYQQALGQGPQFIFQYYREEENGRGNFPPRFSGLQFPNYSSELNVNALELDDSALYLCASSDSDSFLDETQYFGPGTRLLVL.

This clone was picked up one time. The CDR3 sequence is CASSSSVDQPQHF. CDR3 DNA sequence: TGTGCCAGCAGTTCATCGGTGGATCAGCCCCAGCATTTT. The chain recombines TRBV6-2 or TRBV6-3 with TRBJ1-5; no definite D call. CDR1 is MNHEY and CDR2 is SVGEGT in the germline V gene. The CDR3 spans 13 residues. Trimming removed 4 bases from V and 5 bases from J, with 9 bases in between.

The V and J genes are TRBV27 and TRBJ2-3; TRBD2 aligns across 7 bases. This CDR3 has 21 residues. With V trimmed by 2 bases and J by 6 bases, 26 bases remained unmatched. Germline-derived CDR1 and CDR2 are MNHEY and SMNVEV (reference sequence). CDR3 residues: CASSLEVRGIYPVEAGDTQYF. CDR3 nucleotide sequence: TGTGCCAGCAGTTTAGAAGTTCGCGGTATTTACCCGGTAGAAGCGGGGGATACGCAGTATTTT.

The chain links TRBV10-3 to TRBJ1-3, with D unresolved. The CDR3 is 12 residues long. Per the germline V gene, CDR1 is ENHRY and CDR2 is SYGVKD. The V end was cut by 6 bases, the J end by 0 bases, with 3 bases between. Here the CDR3 reads CAIRASGNTIYF. CDR3 DNA sequence: TGTGCCATCAGGGCCTCTGGAAACACCATATATTTT.